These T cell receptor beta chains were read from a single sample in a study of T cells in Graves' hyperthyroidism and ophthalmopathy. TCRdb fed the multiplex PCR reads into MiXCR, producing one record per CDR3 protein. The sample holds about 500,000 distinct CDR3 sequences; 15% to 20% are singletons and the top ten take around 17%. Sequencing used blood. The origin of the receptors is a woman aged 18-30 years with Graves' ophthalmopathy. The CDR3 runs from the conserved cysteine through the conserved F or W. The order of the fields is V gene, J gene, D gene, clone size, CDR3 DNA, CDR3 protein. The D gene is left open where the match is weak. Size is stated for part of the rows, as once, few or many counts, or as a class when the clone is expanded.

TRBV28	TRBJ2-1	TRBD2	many	TGTGCCAGCAGTTTACCCGCCGCTAGCGGTAATGAGCAGTTCTTC	CASSLPAASGNEQFF
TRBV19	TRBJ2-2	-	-	TGTGCCAGTAGTAAGATACCGCAGACTGGCCACACCGGGGAGCTGTTTTTT	CASSKIPQTGHTGELFF
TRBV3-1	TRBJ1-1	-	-	TGTGCCAGCAGCCAACAGACAGTTCCGAACACTGAAGCTTTCTTT	CASSQQTVPNTEAFF
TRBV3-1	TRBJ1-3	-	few	TGTGCCAGCAGCGGGACCTCTGGAAACACCATATATTTT	CASSGTSGNTIYF
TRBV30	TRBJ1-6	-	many	TGTGCCTTCCTACCCCAGAGTGATTCACCCCTCCACTTT	CAFLPQSDSPLHF
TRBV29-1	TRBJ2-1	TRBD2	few	TGCAGCGTTGGGCTAGCGGGAGGCAGACAAGAGACCCAGTTCTTC	CSVGLAGGRQETQFF
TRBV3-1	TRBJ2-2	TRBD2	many	TGTGCCAGCCGGCCGGGGAGGGACACCGGGGAGCTGTTTTTT	CASRPGRDTGELFF
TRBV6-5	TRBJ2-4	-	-	TGTGCCAGCAGTTACTCGGGACGGTCCCTCAACTATGCCAAAAACATTCAGTACTTC	CASSYSGRSLNYAKNIQYF
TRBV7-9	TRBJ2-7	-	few	TGTGCCACCCGACCTGGGAACTCCTACGAGCAGTACTTC	CATRPGNSYEQYF
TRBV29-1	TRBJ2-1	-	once	TGCAGCGTTGTCTACTCCTACAATGAGCAGTTCTTC	CSVVYSYNEQFF
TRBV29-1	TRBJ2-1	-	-	TGCAGCGTTCCTCTTCGAGGGAGAGCTGAGCAGTTCTTC	CSVPLRGRAEQFF
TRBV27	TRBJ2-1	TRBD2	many	TGTGCCAGCAGTTTAGATCGCGGGGGGGCCAGGGATGAGCAGTTCTTC	CASSLDRGGARDEQFF
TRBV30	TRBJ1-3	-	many	TGTGCCTGGAGTTCCTTACAGGGTTATGGAAACACCATATATTTT	CAWSSLQGYGNTIYF
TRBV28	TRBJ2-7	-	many	TGTGCCAGCAGTTTCGGGGCCCCTAGCTCCTACGAGCAGTACTTC	CASSFGAPSSYEQYF
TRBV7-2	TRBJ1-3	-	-	TGTGCCAGCAGCTTAGTGTCAGGGTCTGGAAACACCATATATTTT	CASSLVSGSGNTIYF
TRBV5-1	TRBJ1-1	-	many	TGCGCCAGCAGCGACTGGGGGGGAACTGAAGCTTTCTTT	CASSDWGGTEAFF
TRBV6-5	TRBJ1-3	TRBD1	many	TGTGCCAGCAGTTACACTCGACAGGGAGGCTCTGGAAACACCATATATTTT	CASSYTRQGGSGNTIYF
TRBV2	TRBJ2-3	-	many	TGTGCCAGTTTTACAGGGCCAGATACGCAGTATTTT	CASFTGPDTQYF
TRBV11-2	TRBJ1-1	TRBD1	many	TGTGCCAGCAGTTCAGGACAGGGGTTGAAAGCTTTCTTT	CASSSGQGLKAFF
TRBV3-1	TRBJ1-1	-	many	TGTGCCAGCAGCCAAGTAAGATCGGGGAGGACTGAAGCTTTCTTT	CASSQVRSGRTEAFF
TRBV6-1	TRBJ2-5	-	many	TGTGCCAGCACCCGGACGGCGGTTGGGGGAGAGACCCAGTACTTC	CASTRTAVGGETQYF
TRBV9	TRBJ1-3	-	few	TGTGCCAGCAGCGACAACTCTGGAAACACCATATATTTT	CASSDNSGNTIYF